Below are 27 T cell receptor beta chains sequenced from a single sample in a study of CD8 T cells in Susac syndrome. RNA totalling roughly 0.5 to 1 ug underwent reverse transcription with random hexamers. Using its own MiXCR run on the immunoSEQ multiplex PCR reads, TCRdb lists one record per CDR3 protein. The sample shows 250,000 to 300,000 distinct CDR3 sequences, 85% of them seen only once. Sequenced: CD8+ T cells from PBMCs. Receptors originate from a human donor with multiple sclerosis.

This chain uses TRBV28 with TRBJ2-7; TRBD2 matches 10 bases. The CDR3 runs 16 residues. Trimming cost V 2 bases and J 1 base; bases outside gene matches: 5. Germline V gives CDR1 MDHEN, CDR2 SYDVKM. DNA for the CDR3: TGTGCCAGCAGTTTAAATACTAGCGGGACGTCCTACGAGCAGTACTTC. Its protein is CASSLNTSGTSYEQYF.

The rearrangement links TRBV3-1 to TRBJ2-7, with D uncertain. CDR3 size: 14 residues. V lost 1 base to trimming and J lost 2 bases, with 9 bases between them. CDR1 is LGHDT, CDR2 YNNKEL, per germline (reference sequence). The DNA for the CDR3 is TGTGCCAGCAGCCAAGGAGTAGGAGCCTACGAGCAGTACTTC. Its translation is CASSQGVGAYEQYF.

The chain links TRBV3-1 to TRBJ2-2, with a possible D match to TRBD2 (6 bases). Trimming took 0 bases from V and 5 from J, leaving 10 bases between them. The CDR3 is made up of 15 amino acids. Germline CDR1 is LGHDT and CDR2 is YNNKEL (reference sequence). The CDR3: CASSQDRGTTGELFF. The CDR3 DNA is TGTGCCAGCAGCCAAGATCGCGGGACTACCGGGGAGCTGTTTTTT.

The chain has TRBV9 and TRBJ1-1, with unresolved D. Trimming removed 1 base at V and 2 bases at J, with 12 bases between. The CDR3 has 15 amino acids. Per germline, CDR1 SGDLS and CDR2 YYNGEE. CDR3: CASSVSRAGNTEAFF. The CDR3 coding sequence is TGTGCCAGCAGCGTAAGTAGGGCGGGAAACACTGAAGCTTTCTTT.

The V call is TRBV28, the J call TRBJ1-1; TRBD1 is a possible D gene (5 bases). V gave up 2 bases and J gave up 3 bases, with 16 bases separating them. Per the germline V gene, CDR1 is MDHEN and CDR2 is SYDVKM. There are 16 residues in the CDR3. The DNA of the CDR3 is TGTGCCAGCAGTTTAACCCCGGGGAGGGGTGACACTGAAGCTTTCTTT. It translates to CASSLTPGRGDTEAFF.

The rearrangement joins TRBV25-1 to TRBJ2-5, with a possible D match to TRBD1 (5 bases). The CDR3 sequence is 14 residues long. Germline assignment: CDR1 MGHDK and CDR2 SYGVNS. V was clipped by 3 bases and J by 4 bases, with 12 bases between them. CDR3 nucleotide sequence: TGTGCCAGCAGTGACCGACAGAGGAGAGAGACCCAGTACTTC. This gives the protein CASSDRQRRETQYF.

This chain links TRBV29-1 with TRBJ2-3; TRBD2 agrees at 8 bases. The V segment lost 7 bases and the J segment 3 bases; nucleotides outside the gene matches: 12. The CDR3 sequence is 15 residues long. Germline V gene sequence: CDR1 SQVTM, CDR2 ANQGSEA. The CDR3 coding sequence is TGCAGCGACCGGGGCCACGCGGGAGGAACAGATACGCAGTATTTT. Its protein is CSDRGHAGGTDTQYF.

This chain connects TRBV28 to TRBJ2-5; TRBD1 might be the D (5 bases). The CDR3 is 15 amino acids. Trimming shortened V by 9 bases and J by 2 bases, and 19 bases separated the two germline ends. Germline CDR1 is MDHEN and CDR2 is SYDVKM. Here the CDR3 reads CASRPFPTAQETQYF. CDR3 nucleotides: TGTGCCAGTCGACCCTTCCCGACAGCGCAAGAGACCCAGTACTTC.

The table lists this clonotype with a count of one. The J gene is TRBJ1-3, the V gene TRBV28; D gene uncertain. The CDR3 extends over 15 amino acids. Trimming removed 2 bases from V and 2 bases from J, with 10 bases in between. Germline CDR1 is MDHEN and CDR2 is SYDVKM. The CDR3 DNA follows: TGTGCCAGCAGTTTAGAAAGGGTTCCTGGAAACACCATATATTTT. This gives the protein CASSLERVPGNTIYF.

The chain combines TRBV9 with TRBJ2-1; TRBD2 matches 15 bases. CDR1 is SGDLS, CDR2 YYNGEE, per germline. V lost 5 bases, J lost 7 bases, and 4 bases stayed unmatched. This CDR3 comprises 15 residues. DNA of the CDR3: TGTGCCAGCAGTGCCGGGACTAGCGGGAGGAATGAGCAGTTCTTC. Protein product: CASSAGTSGRNEQFF.

The chain joins TRBV20-1 to TRBJ2-7; 9 bases are a match to TRBD2. This CDR3 region has 13 residues. V shed 3 bases, J shed 5 bases, and the junction held 5 bases outside the gene matches. Germline values: CDR1 DFQATT, CDR2 SNEGSKA (reference sequence). CDR3 bases: TGCAGTGCTAGCCAGCGGGAGGAAGACGAGCAGTACTTC. Translated: CSASQREEDEQYF.

The gene calls are TRBV28 and TRBJ2-7; D might be TRBD1 (5 bases). The germline V gene encodes CDR1 MDHEN and CDR2 SYDVKM. The CDR3 runs 15 residues. V was clipped by 4 bases and J by 3 bases, with 16 bases between them. CDR3 DNA sequence: TGTGCCAGCAGTTCCTCAGGGCCTACGCACTACGAGCAGTACTTC. Residues: CASSSSGPTHYEQYF.

The rearrangement uses TRBV20-1 and TRBJ2-1; the match to TRBD2 covers 10 bases. Trimming removed 0 bases from V and 10 bases from J; junction bases left unmatched: 6. CDR3 size: 14 residues. Germline V gives CDR1 DFQATT, CDR2 SNEGSKA (reference sequence). The CDR3 loop reads CSARDGAGGWEQFF. The CDR3 DNA reads TGCAGTGCTAGAGATGGAGCGGGAGGGTGGGAGCAGTTCTTC.

This clonotype was observed a single time. J is TRBJ2-1 and V is TRBV19; possible D gene TRBD2, 5 bases. CDR3 length: 16 amino acids. V lost 5 bases, J lost 0 bases, and 14 bases lay in between. Germline assignment: CDR1 LNHDA and CDR2 SQIVND (reference sequence). The CDR3 DNA sequence: TGTGCCAGTAGTGCCCCCTTAAGCGGCTCCTACAATGAGCAGTTCTTC. Its protein is CASSAPLSGSYNEQFF.

The chain links TRBV12-5 to TRBJ1-5; D possibly corresponds to TRBD1 (5 bases). V was pared by 3 bases and J by 0 bases, with 9 bases between. The CDR3 consists of 15 residues. Germline assignment: CDR1 LGHNT and CDR2 FRNRAP. The DNA of the CDR3 is TGTGCTAGTGGTTTAGGGGACTATAGCAATCAGCCCCAGCATTTT. This translates into CASGLGDYSNQPQHF. The entire variable domain, with the rest obtained from reference TRBV12-5 and TRBJ1-5, is as follows: DARVTQTPRHKVTEMGQEVTMRCQPILGHNTVFWYRQTMMQGLELLAYFRNRAPLDDSGMPKDRFSAEMPDATLATLKIQPSEPRDSAVYFCASGLGDYSNQPQHFGDGTRLSIL.

The J gene is TRBJ1-3, the V gene TRBV29-1; tentatively, D is TRBD1 (5 bases). The CDR3 is 14 amino acids. Germline V gene data show CDR1 as SQVTM and CDR2 as ANQGSEA. The V end lost 4 bases, the J end lost 3 bases, and 13 bases lay between the germline ends. CDR3 in DNA: TGCAGCGTTGTCTTCGCAGGGTATGGAAACACCATATATTTT. It specifies CSVVFAGYGNTIYF.

The chain has TRBV4-1 and TRBJ2-1, with 12 bases lining up with TRBD2. V gave up 4 bases and J gave up 10 bases; unmatched junction bases: 17. The CDR3 runs 18 residues. CDR1 is MGHRA, CDR2 YSYEKL, per germline. The CDR3 bases are TGCGCCAGCAGCCGAAACGGACTAGCGGGACCATCCCCCAGGGAGCAGTTCTTC. It codes for CASSRNGLAGPSPREQFF.

The V and J genes are TRBV6-4 and TRBJ2-1; 11 bases align to TRBD2. CDR3 size: 14 residues. J lost 7 bases, V lost 4 bases, and 3 bases had no gene match. The germline CDR1 and CDR2 sequences are MRHNA and SNTAGT. CDR3 DNA sequence: TGTGCCAGCAGTGTAGCGGGAGGGCTAAATGAGCAGTTCTTC. Protein: CASSVAGGLNEQFF.

This clonotype has a handful of counts. The gene calls are TRBV27 and TRBJ2-7, with D maybe TRBD2 (5 bases). This CDR3 spans 14 amino acids. Trimming removed 2 bases at V and 0 bases at J, with 8 bases between. CDR1 MNHEY and CDR2 SMNVEV come from the germline V gene (reference sequence). The CDR3 loop reads CASSLSGPSYEQYF. The CDR3 DNA is TGTGCCAGCAGTTTAAGCGGACCCTCCTACGAGCAGTACTTC.

V is TRBV12-3 or TRBV12-4 and J is TRBJ2-7; possibly TRBD1 for D (5 bases). V lost 3 bases and J 5 bases, leaving 8 bases between the germline ends. CDR3 length equals 12 residues. The chain's CDR3 is CASSFSGNEQYF. For the CDR3, the DNA is TGTGCCAGCAGTTTCTCAGGGAACGAGCAGTACTTC.

The rearrangement uses TRBV10-3 and TRBJ2-7; 8 bases align to TRBD2. This CDR3 is built from 15 residues. Germline lookup yields CDR1 ENHRY and CDR2 SYGVKD. V trimming: 0 bases; J trimming: 2 bases; junction bases outside the gene matches: 3. Here the CDR3 DNA reads TGTGCCATCAGTGAGTCGAGCGGGAGCCCCTACGAGCAGTACTTC. Translated: CAISESSGSPYEQYF.

The chain joins TRBV28 to TRBJ2-1; weak D call: TRBD1 (6 bases). The CDR3 has 12 residues. Looked up from germline, CDR1 is MDHEN and CDR2 is SYDVKM. Trimming shortened V by 5 bases and J by 8 bases, and 10 bases separated the two germline ends. CDR3 protein: CASSQGWDEQFF. CDR3 nucleotides: TGTGCCAGCAGTCAGGGGTGGGATGAGCAGTTCTTC.

This chain uses TRBV27 with TRBJ2-3, with TRBD2 matching over 7 bases. In germline, CDR1 is MNHEY, CDR2 SMNVEV (reference sequence). The ends lost 4 bases at V and 3 bases at J; junction bases unmatched: 13. The CDR3 runs to 17 residues. CDR3 protein: CASSSLWRERRTDTQYF. CDR3 DNA: TGTGCCAGCAGTTCCCTGTGGCGGGAGCGGAGGACAGATACGCAGTATTTT.

The chain has TRBV3-1 and TRBJ1-2; 7 bases map to TRBD1. The germline CDR1 and CDR2 sequences are LGHDT and YNNKEL (reference sequence). J gave up 7 bases and V 2 bases, and 1 base lay outside the gene matches. The CDR3 length is 12 residues. The DNA for the CDR3 is TGTGCCAGCAGCCAAAACAGGGGTGGCTACACCTTC. Amino acid sequence: CASSQNRGGYTF.

This chain joins TRBV30 and TRBJ2-1, with 9 positions matching TRBD2. Trimming took 4 bases from V and 6 from J; bases not matched to a gene: 4. The germline V gene has CDR1 GTSNPN and CDR2 SVGIG (reference sequence). CDR3 length: 13 amino acids. CDR3 residues: CAWTGSGSNEQFF. In nucleotides, the CDR3 is TGTGCCTGGACGGGTAGCGGGAGCAATGAGCAGTTCTTC.

This clonotype has a handful of counts. The V gene is TRBV29-1, the J gene TRBJ1-5; a possible D gene is TRBD1 (5 bases). CDR3 size: 13 residues. The V gene lost 1 base and the J gene lost 4 bases, with 8 bases spanning the gap. From germline, CDR1 is SQVTM and CDR2 ANQGSEA. The CDR3 region has the DNA TGCAGCGTTGAAGTGGGGCGGAATCAGCCCCAGCATTTT. Its translation: CSVEVGRNQPQHF.

This clonotype was seen more than once but under ten times. The chain joins TRBV27 to TRBJ2-7; 14 nucleotides line up with TRBD2. V lost 7 bases and J lost 6; bases outside the gene matches: 11. The germline CDR1 and CDR2 sequences are MNHEY and SMNVEV (reference sequence). CDR3 length equals 16 residues. The CDR3 DNA follows: TGTGCCAGCAAGAGGGGGACTAGCGGGAGTGGGGGCGAGCAGTACTTC. Protein sequence: CASKRGTSGSGGEQYF.